Listed below are T cell receptor beta chains from one sample, sequenced in a study of blood T cell repertoires in COVID-19. Using immunoSEQ multiplex PCR, the repertoire was profiled, and TCRdb retains in-frame clones only, with some absent. The sample holds under 150,000 clones, approximately 73% seen once. Sequencing was carried out using peripheral blood. The receptors derive from a man between 60 and 70 years old with acute or convalescent COVID-19. Both conserved end residues are part of each CDR3. Fields, in order: clone size, J gene, D gene, V gene, CDR3 DNA, CDR3 protein. D genes are given only for firm matches. Part of the rows lack a size; the others show once, few, many or a class for expanded clones.

clone size: .
J gene: TRBJ1-2
D gene: TRBD1
V gene: TRBV11-2
CDR3 DNA: TGTGCCAGCAGCTCGTCTGGGACAGGGGGCGATGGCTACACCTTC
CDR3 protein: CASSSSGTGGDGYTF

clone size: .
J gene: TRBJ2-1
D gene: TRBD2
V gene: TRBV20-1
CDR3 DNA: TGCAGTGCTAGTGGTAGCGGGAGCTACAATGAGCAGTTCTTC
CDR3 protein: CSASGSGSYNEQFF

clone size: .
J gene: TRBJ2-5
D gene: TRBD2
V gene: TRBV30
CDR3 DNA: TGTGCCTGGAGTACGGGACTAGCGGGCGGAGAGACCCAGTACTTC
CDR3 protein: CAWSTGLAGGETQYF

clone size: .
J gene: TRBJ1-5
D gene: TRBD1
V gene: TRBV4-1
CDR3 DNA: TGCGCCAGCAGCCAAGACCCAGACAGGGAACAGCCCCAGCATTTT
CDR3 protein: CASSQDPDREQPQHF

clone size: .
J gene: TRBJ2-7
D gene: TRBD2
V gene: TRBV2
CDR3 DNA: TGTGCCAGCAGTGAAACTAGCGGCTCCTACGAGCAGTACTTC
CDR3 protein: CASSETSGSYEQYF

clone size: .
J gene: TRBJ1-1
D gene: .
V gene: TRBV6-6
CDR3 DNA: TGTGCCAGCAGTCGCACAGGGAGATGGAACACTGAAGCTTTCTTT
CDR3 protein: CASSRTGRWNTEAFF

clone size: .
J gene: TRBJ2-6
D gene: .
V gene: TRBV5-1
CDR3 DNA: TGCGCCAGCAGCTTAAAGGCCGGGACTGGGGCCAACGTCCTGACTTTC
CDR3 protein: CASSLKAGTGANVLTF

clone size: .
J gene: TRBJ2-3
D gene: .
V gene: TRBV9
CDR3 DNA: TGTGCCAGCAGCACACGAGAACAAGACTTCACAGATACGCAGTATTTT
CDR3 protein: CASSTREQDFTDTQYF

clone size: .
J gene: TRBJ1-2
D gene: .
V gene: TRBV3-1/TRBV3-2
CDR3 DNA: TGTGCCAGCAGCAAGGGGGATGAGGGGAGAACTAACTATGGCTACACCTTC
CDR3 protein: CASSKGDEGRTNYGYTF

clone size: .
J gene: TRBJ2-7
D gene: .
V gene: TRBV29-1
CDR3 DNA: TGCAGCGTTGAAGGGTTGAGTGGAGGACCGCCCTACGAGCAGTACTTC
CDR3 protein: CSVEGLSGGPPYEQYF

clone size: once
J gene: TRBJ2-3
D gene: .
V gene: TRBV6-5
CDR3 DNA: TGTGCCAGCAGCGCTACGGGGAGCACAGATACGCAGTATTTT
CDR3 protein: CASSATGSTDTQYF

clone size: .
J gene: TRBJ2-1
D gene: TRBD2
V gene: TRBV19
CDR3 DNA: TGTGCCAGTAGTCCGCTCCGACTAGCTGTTGGCAATGAGCAGTTCTTC
CDR3 protein: CASSPLRLAVGNEQFF

clone size: once
J gene: TRBJ2-7
D gene: TRBD1
V gene: TRBV5-1
CDR3 DNA: TGCGCCAGCAGCTGGGGACAGGGTTTGTACGAGCAGTACTTC
CDR3 protein: CASSWGQGLYEQYF

clone size: .
J gene: TRBJ2-7
D gene: TRBD2
V gene: TRBV15
CDR3 DNA: TGTGCCACCCAGCGGGGGATGGGCAGCTACGAGCAGTACTTC
CDR3 protein: CATQRGMGSYEQYF

clone size: .
J gene: TRBJ2-5
D gene: .
V gene: TRBV7-9
CDR3 DNA: TGTGCCAGCAGCCCCAGACTAGATCGGCAAGAGACCCAGTACTTC
CDR3 protein: CASSPRLDRQETQYF

clone size: .
J gene: TRBJ2-7
D gene: TRBD2
V gene: TRBV10-2
CDR3 DNA: TGCGCCAGCAGGGGGAGCGGGAGCGGCGGGGACGAGCAGTACTTC
CDR3 protein: CASRGSGSGGDEQYF

clone size: .
J gene: TRBJ2-1
D gene: TRBD2
V gene: TRBV5-4
CDR3 DNA: TGTGCCAGCAGCTTAACTAGCGGGGCGTACAATGAGCAGTTCTTC
CDR3 protein: CASSLTSGAYNEQFF

clone size: few
J gene: TRBJ1-2
D gene: TRBD1
V gene: TRBV2
CDR3 DNA: TGTGCCAGCAGTGGCGAACAGGGGTCCTATGGCTACACCTTC
CDR3 protein: CASSGEQGSYGYTF

clone size: .
J gene: TRBJ1-6
D gene: .
V gene: TRBV6-5
CDR3 DNA: TGTGCCAGCAGTTACAGGTCGGGGAATTCACCCCTCCACTTT
CDR3 protein: CASSYRSGNSPLHF

clone size: .
J gene: TRBJ2-1
D gene: TRBD2
V gene: TRBV9
CDR3 DNA: TGTGCCAGCAGCTCTAGCGGGAGCATTTACAATGAGCAGTTCTTC
CDR3 protein: CASSSSGSIYNEQFF

clone size: .
J gene: TRBJ1-2
D gene: .
V gene: TRBV5-1
CDR3 DNA: TGCGCCAGCAGCCCCGGATCAGGGGACTATGGCTACACCTTC
CDR3 protein: CASSPGSGDYGYTF

clone size: .
J gene: TRBJ2-3
D gene: .
V gene: TRBV7-3
CDR3 DNA: TGTGCCAGCAGCACTTATGACAGGGATACGCAGTATTTT
CDR3 protein: CASSTYDRDTQYF

clone size: .
J gene: TRBJ2-7
D gene: TRBD1
V gene: TRBV13
CDR3 DNA: TGTGCCAGCAGCTTAGGAGTAGGGGGGGACAGGGCAGTTTTCTACGAGCAGTACTTC
CDR3 protein: CASSLGVGGDRAVFYEQYF

clone size: few
J gene: TRBJ2-2
D gene: .
V gene: TRBV4-1
CDR3 DNA: TGCGCCAGCAGCCACCCGGTCGCGAACACCGGGGAGCTGTTTTTT
CDR3 protein: CASSHPVANTGELFF

clone size: .
J gene: TRBJ2-3
D gene: TRBD2
V gene: TRBV27
CDR3 DNA: TGTGCCAGCAGTGAGGCGGGAGGGAACTCATACACAGATACGCAGTATTTT
CDR3 protein: CASSEAGGNSYTDTQYF

clone size: .
J gene: TRBJ2-1
D gene: TRBD2
V gene: TRBV4-2
CDR3 DNA: TGTGCCAGCAGCCAAGTACCCCTTTCTAGCGGAGCGATGGACAATGAGCAGTTCTTC
CDR3 protein: CASSQVPLSSGAMDNEQFF

clone size: few
J gene: TRBJ1-2
D gene: .
V gene: TRBV6-5
CDR3 DNA: TGTGCCAGCAGTTACGACGCAGGGTATGGCTTCGGCTACACCTTC
CDR3 protein: CASSYDAGYGFGYTF

clone size: .
J gene: TRBJ2-5
D gene: TRBD2
V gene: TRBV9
CDR3 DNA: TGTGCCAGCAGCCCCAGAATAGCGGGACAAGAGACCCAGTACTTC
CDR3 protein: CASSPRIAGQETQYF

clone size: few
J gene: TRBJ1-5
D gene: .
V gene: TRBV7-8
CDR3 DNA: TGTGCCAGCAGCTTAGATCAGGCTTATCAGCCCCAGCATTTT
CDR3 protein: CASSLDQAYQPQHF

clone size: .
J gene: TRBJ2-7
D gene: TRBD1
V gene: TRBV19
CDR3 DNA: TGTGCCAGTAAGAAGCGACCCAACGACAGGGCCCACGAGCAGTACTTC
CDR3 protein: CASKKRPNDRAHEQYF

clone size: .
J gene: TRBJ1-2
D gene: TRBD1
V gene: TRBV9
CDR3 DNA: TGTGCCAGCAGCCCCAGACAGGGGTCTAACTATGGCTACACCTTC
CDR3 protein: CASSPRQGSNYGYTF

clone size: .
J gene: TRBJ2-3
D gene: TRBD2
V gene: TRBV7-2
CDR3 DNA: TGTGCCAGCAGCTTTAGCGGGAGTCATACAGATACGCAGTATTTT
CDR3 protein: CASSFSGSHTDTQYF

clone size: few
J gene: TRBJ2-2
D gene: TRBD1
V gene: TRBV3-1/TRBV3-2
CDR3 DNA: TGTGCCAGCAGCGCAGGCAGCGGGACAGGGGATAGGGCCGGGGAGCTGTTTTTT
CDR3 protein: CASSAGSGTGDRAGELFF

clone size: .
J gene: TRBJ1-1
D gene: .
V gene: TRBV21-1
CDR3 DNA: TGTGCCAGCAGCAAATCGAGGCAGGGTTTTTCGCAGAACACTGAAGCTTTCTTT
CDR3 protein: CASSKSRQGFSQNTEAFF

clone size: .
J gene: TRBJ2-7
D gene: .
V gene: TRBV19
CDR3 DNA: TGTGCCAGTAGTATGCAGGGGACGTACGAGCAGTACTTC
CDR3 protein: CASSMQGTYEQYF

clone size: .
J gene: TRBJ2-7
D gene: .
V gene: TRBV6-5
CDR3 DNA: TGTGCCAGCGACAGACCACCCGGCTACGAGCAGTACTTC
CDR3 protein: CASDRPPGYEQYF

clone size: .
J gene: TRBJ2-1
D gene: TRBD2
V gene: TRBV4-1
CDR3 DNA: TGCGCCAGCAGCAAACTAGCGGGAGGGCCCCATGAGCAGTTCTTC
CDR3 protein: CASSKLAGGPHEQFF

clone size: .
J gene: TRBJ1-2
D gene: TRBD1
V gene: TRBV2
CDR3 DNA: TGTGCCAGCAGCCCGACAGGGTCCTGGGACTATGGCTACACCTTC
CDR3 protein: CASSPTGSWDYGYTF

clone size: .
J gene: TRBJ2-7
D gene: .
V gene: TRBV28
CDR3 DNA: TGTGCCAGCAGTCCCGCGCGGGAGCAGTACTTC
CDR3 protein: CASSPAREQYF

clone size: .
J gene: TRBJ2-2
D gene: TRBD1
V gene: TRBV10-3
CDR3 DNA: TGTGCCATCAGTGATCCGGGACAGGGGTGGGGGGAGCTGTTTTTT
CDR3 protein: CAISDPGQGWGELFF

clone size: .
J gene: TRBJ1-1
D gene: TRBD1
V gene: TRBV6-5
CDR3 DNA: TGTGCCAGCACCTTAGGGGGCCCCGTCAACACTGAAGCTTTCTTT
CDR3 protein: CASTLGGPVNTEAFF

clone size: .
J gene: TRBJ1-2
D gene: TRBD1
V gene: TRBV6-5
CDR3 DNA: TGTGCCAGCACCATAACTACGACAGGGAACTATGGCTACACCTTC
CDR3 protein: CASTITTTGNYGYTF

clone size: few
J gene: TRBJ2-1
D gene: TRBD2
V gene: TRBV10-3
CDR3 DNA: TGTGCCATCAGTGAGATGGCAGCGGGAGTTAGACTTGAGCAGTTCTTC
CDR3 protein: CAISEMAAGVRLEQFF

clone size: .
J gene: TRBJ1-5
D gene: .
V gene: TRBV6-1
CDR3 DNA: TGTGCCAGCAGTGAAGTAGCGGGTTTCCATCAGCCCCAGCATTTT
CDR3 protein: CASSEVAGFHQPQHF

clone size: .
J gene: TRBJ1-2
D gene: .
V gene: TRBV4-2
CDR3 DNA: TGTGCCAGCAGCCAAGAGCCCGGGACAAGCCCCTATGGCTACACCTTC
CDR3 protein: CASSQEPGTSPYGYTF

clone size: .
J gene: TRBJ2-2
D gene: .
V gene: TRBV5-1
CDR3 DNA: TGCGCCAGCAGCTTATGGTCAGGGGCGAACACCGGGGAGCTGTTTTTT
CDR3 protein: CASSLWSGANTGELFF

clone size: .
J gene: TRBJ1-3
D gene: .
V gene: TRBV19
CDR3 DNA: TGTGCCAGTAGTACCGGGGGGGCTGGAAACACCATATATTTT
CDR3 protein: CASSTGGAGNTIYF

clone size: .
J gene: TRBJ2-7
D gene: TRBD1
V gene: TRBV14
CDR3 DNA: TGTGCCAGCAGCCAAGGTTTCTCAGGGGGCTACGAGCAGTACTTC
CDR3 protein: CASSQGFSGGYEQYF

clone size: .
J gene: TRBJ1-2
D gene: .
V gene: TRBV3-1/TRBV3-2
CDR3 DNA: TGTGCCAGCAGCCACAGGGGTAGTGTTGGTTCGAACTATGGCTACACCTTC
CDR3 protein: CASSHRGSVGSNYGYTF

clone size: .
J gene: TRBJ2-5
D gene: .
V gene: TRBV7-9
CDR3 DNA: TGTGCCAGCAGCCAGGGGACGGTGTACCAAGAGACCCAGTACTTC
CDR3 protein: CASSQGTVYQETQYF

clone size: .
J gene: TRBJ1-1
D gene: .
V gene: TRBV15
CDR3 DNA: TGTGCCACCAGCAGAGGTGGGGCCAGTGAAGCTTTCTTT
CDR3 protein: CATSRGGASEAFF

clone size: .
J gene: TRBJ2-7
D gene: .
V gene: TRBV21-1
CDR3 DNA: TGTGCCAGGAATAAGAAAGAACCTAAACCCTACGAGCAGTACTTC
CDR3 protein: CARNKKEPKPYEQYF

clone size: .
J gene: TRBJ1-5
D gene: .
V gene: TRBV30
CDR3 DNA: TGTGCCTGGAGCTCGGGAGGGGGGGTTCAGCCCCAGCATTTT
CDR3 protein: CAWSSGGGVQPQHF

clone size: .
J gene: TRBJ2-7
D gene: .
V gene: TRBV11-2
CDR3 DNA: TGTGCCAGCAGCCCCCGACTAATCTACGAGCAGTACTTC
CDR3 protein: CASSPRLIYEQYF

clone size: .
J gene: TRBJ2-5
D gene: .
V gene: TRBV24-1
CDR3 DNA: TGTGCCACCAGCGGGAGCGCAGAGACCCAGTACTTC
CDR3 protein: CATSGSAETQYF

clone size: .
J gene: TRBJ2-1
D gene: TRBD1
V gene: TRBV19
CDR3 DNA: TGTGCCAGTAGAGGGACAGGGGATTACAATGAGCAGTTCTTC
CDR3 protein: CASRGTGDYNEQFF

clone size: few
J gene: TRBJ2-6
D gene: .
V gene: TRBV7-9
CDR3 DNA: TGTGCCAGCAGTCCGACAACCTTCGGCTCTGGGGCCAACGTCCTGACTTTC
CDR3 protein: CASSPTTFGSGANVLTF